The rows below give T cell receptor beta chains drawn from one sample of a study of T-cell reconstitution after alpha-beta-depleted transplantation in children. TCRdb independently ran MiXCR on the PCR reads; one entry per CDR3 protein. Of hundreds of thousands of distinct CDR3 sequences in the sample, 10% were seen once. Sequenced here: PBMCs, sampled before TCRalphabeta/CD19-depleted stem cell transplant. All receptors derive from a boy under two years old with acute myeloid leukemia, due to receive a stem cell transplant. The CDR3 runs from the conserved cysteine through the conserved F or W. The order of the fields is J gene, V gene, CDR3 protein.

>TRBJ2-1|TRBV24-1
CATSLAGAPNEQFF
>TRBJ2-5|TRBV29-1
CSVVSRYQETQYF
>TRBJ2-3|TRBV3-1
CASSQVMVGSGADTQYF
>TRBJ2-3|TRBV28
CASSFLLAGGPDTQYF
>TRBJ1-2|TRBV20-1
CSAPDTFFYGYTF
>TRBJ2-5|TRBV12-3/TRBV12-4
CASSLSGRSRETQYF
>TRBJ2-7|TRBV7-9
CASSLAQGPSYEQYF
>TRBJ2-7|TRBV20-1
CSARSLSGGSVYEQYF
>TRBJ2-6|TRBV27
CASSSRLAGFSGANVLTF
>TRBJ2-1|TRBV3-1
CASSQGVGSGNPNEQFF
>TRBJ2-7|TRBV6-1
CASSRPTNGQGLYEQYF
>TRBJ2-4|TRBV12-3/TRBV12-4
CASSELAKNIQYF
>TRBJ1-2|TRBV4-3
CASSQDLVRYYGYTF
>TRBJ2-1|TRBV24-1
CATSDLNNEQFF
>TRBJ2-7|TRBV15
CATSRDRGGVSAYEQYF
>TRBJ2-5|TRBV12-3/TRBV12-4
CASSIRFNSGGARETQYF
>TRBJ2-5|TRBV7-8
CASSHLRTSGRGEETQYF
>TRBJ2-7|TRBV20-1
CSAREGASYEQYF
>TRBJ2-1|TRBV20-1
CSARELYGVSSYNEQFF
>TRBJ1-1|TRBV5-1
CASTGGKNTEAFF
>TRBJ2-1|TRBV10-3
CAISVAGGNNEQFF
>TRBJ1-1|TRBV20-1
CSARDRGQGATEAFF
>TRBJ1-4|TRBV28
CASSSYSLPSLNEKLFF
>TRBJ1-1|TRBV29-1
CSVEARGGTEAFF
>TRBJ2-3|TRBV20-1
CSVDHTDTQYF
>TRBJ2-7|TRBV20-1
CSARQGATYEQYF
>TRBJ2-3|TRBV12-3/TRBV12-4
CASSLVGEGTQYF
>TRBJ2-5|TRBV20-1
CSAREPLAGRQETQYF
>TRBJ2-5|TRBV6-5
CASSYTRTEETQYF
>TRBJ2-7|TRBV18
CASSPTGNEQYF
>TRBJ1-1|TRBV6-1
CASSTNRGAEAFF
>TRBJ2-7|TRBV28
CASSPQGIRRYEQYF
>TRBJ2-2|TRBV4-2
CASSQMGLAGVSTGELFF
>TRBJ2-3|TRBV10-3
CAIRSPSGGGPDTQYF
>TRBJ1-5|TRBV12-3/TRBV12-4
CASSKGDRARPQHF
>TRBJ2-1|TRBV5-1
CASSQLAGNEQFF
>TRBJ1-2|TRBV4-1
CASSQDVEGGGFYGYTF
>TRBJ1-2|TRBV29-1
CSVEDPRAGRRAYGYTF
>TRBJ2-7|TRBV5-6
CASSLSTGKQYF
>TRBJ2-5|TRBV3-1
CASSQRGGGAETQYF